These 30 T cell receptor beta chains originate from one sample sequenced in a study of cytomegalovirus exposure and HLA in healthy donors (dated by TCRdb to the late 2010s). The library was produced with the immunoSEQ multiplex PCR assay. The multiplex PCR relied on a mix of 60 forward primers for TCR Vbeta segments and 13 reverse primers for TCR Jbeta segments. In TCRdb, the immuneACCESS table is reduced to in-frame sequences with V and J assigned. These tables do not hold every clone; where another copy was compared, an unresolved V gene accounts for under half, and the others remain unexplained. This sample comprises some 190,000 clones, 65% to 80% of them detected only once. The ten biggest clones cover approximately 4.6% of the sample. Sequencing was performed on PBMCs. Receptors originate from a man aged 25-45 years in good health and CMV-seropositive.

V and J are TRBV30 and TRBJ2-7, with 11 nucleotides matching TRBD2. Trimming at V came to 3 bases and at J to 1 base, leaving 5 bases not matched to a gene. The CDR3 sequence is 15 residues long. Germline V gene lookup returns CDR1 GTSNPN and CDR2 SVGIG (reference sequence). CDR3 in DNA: TGTGCCTGGAGCCTTAGCGGGGGGGGATCCTACGAGCAGTACTTC. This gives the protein CAWSLSGGGSYEQYF. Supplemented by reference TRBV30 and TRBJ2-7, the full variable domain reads SQTIHQWPATLVQPVGSPLSLECTVEGTSNPNLYWYRQAAGRGLQLLFYSVGIGQISSEVPQNLSASRPQDRQFILSSKKLLLSDSGFYLCAWSLSGGGSYEQYFGPGTRLTVT.

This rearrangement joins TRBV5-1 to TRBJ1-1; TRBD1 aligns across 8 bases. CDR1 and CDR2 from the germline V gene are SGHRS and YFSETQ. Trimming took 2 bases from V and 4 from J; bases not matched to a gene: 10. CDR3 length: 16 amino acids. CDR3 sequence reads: CASSLVDRAQGTEAFF. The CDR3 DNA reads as TGCGCCAGCAGCTTAGTGGACAGGGCTCAGGGCACTGAAGCTTTCTTT.

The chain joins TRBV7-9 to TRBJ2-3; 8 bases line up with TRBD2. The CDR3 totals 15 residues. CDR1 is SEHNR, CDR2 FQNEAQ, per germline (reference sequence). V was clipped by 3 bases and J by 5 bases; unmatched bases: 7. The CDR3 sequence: CASSFRAGGGDTQYF. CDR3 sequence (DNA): TGTGCCAGCAGCTTTCGGGCGGGAGGTGGAGATACGCAGTATTTT. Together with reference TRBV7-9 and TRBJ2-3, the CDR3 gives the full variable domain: DTGVSQNPRHKITKRGQNVTFRCDPISEHNRLYWYRQTLGQGPEFLTYFQNEAQLEKSRLLSDRFSAERPKGSFSTLEIQRTEQGDSAMYLCASSFRAGGGDTQYFGPGTRLTVL.

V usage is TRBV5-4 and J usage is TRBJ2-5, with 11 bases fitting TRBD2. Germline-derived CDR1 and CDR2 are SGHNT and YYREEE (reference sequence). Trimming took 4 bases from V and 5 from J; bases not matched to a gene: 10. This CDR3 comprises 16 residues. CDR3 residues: CASSARLAGFVETQYF. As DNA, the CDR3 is TGTGCCAGCAGCGCGAGACTAGCGGGGTTTGTTGAGACCCAGTACTTC.

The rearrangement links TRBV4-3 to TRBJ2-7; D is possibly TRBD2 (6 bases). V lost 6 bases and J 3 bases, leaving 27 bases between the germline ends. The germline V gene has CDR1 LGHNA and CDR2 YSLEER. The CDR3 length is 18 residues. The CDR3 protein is CASSQQAGTQISSYEQYF. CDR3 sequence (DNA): TGCGCCAGCAGTCAACAGGCCGGGACTCAGATCTCTAGCTACGAGCAGTACTTC.

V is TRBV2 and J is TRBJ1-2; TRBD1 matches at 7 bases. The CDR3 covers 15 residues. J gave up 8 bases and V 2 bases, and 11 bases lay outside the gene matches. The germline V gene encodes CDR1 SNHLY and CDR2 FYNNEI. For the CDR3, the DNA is TGTGCCAGCAGTGAACACCCTCGGACAGGTTTAGGCTACACCTTC. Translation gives CASSEHPRTGLGYTF.

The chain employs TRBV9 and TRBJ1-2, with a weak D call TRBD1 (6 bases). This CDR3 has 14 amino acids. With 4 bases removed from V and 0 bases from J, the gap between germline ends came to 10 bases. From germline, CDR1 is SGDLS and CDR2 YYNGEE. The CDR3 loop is CASSQDSPNYGYTF. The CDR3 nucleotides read TGTGCCAGCAGCCAGGACAGCCCTAACTATGGCTACACCTTC.

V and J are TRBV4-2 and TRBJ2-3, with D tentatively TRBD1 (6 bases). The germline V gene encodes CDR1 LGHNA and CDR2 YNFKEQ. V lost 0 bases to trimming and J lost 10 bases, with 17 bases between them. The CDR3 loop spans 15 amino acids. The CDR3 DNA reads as TGTGCCAGCAGCCAAGAGGCTATAGGGGCAGGGGCGCAGTATTTT. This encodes CASSQEAIGAGAQYF.

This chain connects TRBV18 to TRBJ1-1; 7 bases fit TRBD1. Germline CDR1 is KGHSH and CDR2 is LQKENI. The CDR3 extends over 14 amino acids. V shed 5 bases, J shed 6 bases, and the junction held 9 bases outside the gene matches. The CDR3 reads CASSSGQVVAEAFF. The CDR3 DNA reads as TGTGCCAGCTCATCCGGACAGGTGGTGGCTGAAGCTTTCTTT.

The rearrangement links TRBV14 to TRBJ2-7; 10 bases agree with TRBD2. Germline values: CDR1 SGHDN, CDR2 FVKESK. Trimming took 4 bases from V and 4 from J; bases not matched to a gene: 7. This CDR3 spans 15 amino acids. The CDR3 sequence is CASSRGGLAMYEQYF. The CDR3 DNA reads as TGTGCCAGCAGCCGAGGGGGACTAGCGATGTACGAGCAGTACTTC.

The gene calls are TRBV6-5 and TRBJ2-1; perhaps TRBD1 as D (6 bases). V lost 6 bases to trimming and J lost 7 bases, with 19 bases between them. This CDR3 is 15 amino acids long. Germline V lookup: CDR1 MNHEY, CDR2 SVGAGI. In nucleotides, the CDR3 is TGTGCCAGCAGGGGGTCGACAGGCCAAGGAAATGAGCAGTTCTTC. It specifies CASRGSTGQGNEQFF.

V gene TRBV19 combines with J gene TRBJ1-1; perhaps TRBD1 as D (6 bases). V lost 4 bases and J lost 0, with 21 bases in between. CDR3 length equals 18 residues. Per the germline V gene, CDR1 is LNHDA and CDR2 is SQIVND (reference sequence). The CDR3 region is CASSTKPPGHLMNTEAFF. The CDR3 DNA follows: TGTGCCAGTAGTACAAAACCCCCGGGACACCTAATGAACACTGAAGCTTTCTTT.

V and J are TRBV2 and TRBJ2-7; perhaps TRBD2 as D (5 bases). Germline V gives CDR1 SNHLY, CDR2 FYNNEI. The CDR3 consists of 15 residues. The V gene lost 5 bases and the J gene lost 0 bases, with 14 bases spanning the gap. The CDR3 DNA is TGTGCCAGCAGTCCCCTACGCGGGCTCTCCTACGAGCAGTACTTC. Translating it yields CASSPLRGLSYEQYF. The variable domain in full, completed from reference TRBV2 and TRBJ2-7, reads EPEVTQTPSHQVTQMGQEVILRCVPISNHLYFYWYRQILGQKVEFLVSFYNNEISEKSEIFDDQFSVERPDGSNFTLKIRSTKLEDSAMYFCASSPLRGLSYEQYFGPGTRLTVT.

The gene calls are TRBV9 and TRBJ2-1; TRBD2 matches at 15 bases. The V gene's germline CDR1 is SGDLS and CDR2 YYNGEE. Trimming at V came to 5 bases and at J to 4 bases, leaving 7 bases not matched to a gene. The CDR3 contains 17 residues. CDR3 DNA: TGTGCCAGCAGTGGGACTAGCGGGGGGCTAGGATACAATGAGCAGTTCTTC. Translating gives CASSGTSGGLGYNEQFF.

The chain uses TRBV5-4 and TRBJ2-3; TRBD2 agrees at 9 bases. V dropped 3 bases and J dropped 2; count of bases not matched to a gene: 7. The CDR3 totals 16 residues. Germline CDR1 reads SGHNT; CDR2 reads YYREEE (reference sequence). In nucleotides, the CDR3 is TGTGCCAGCAGCTCGGCCGGGACTAGCTCCACAGATACGCAGTATTTT. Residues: CASSSAGTSSTDTQYF. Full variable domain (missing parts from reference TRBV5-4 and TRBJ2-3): ETGVTQSPTHLIKTRGQQVTLRCSSQSGHNTVSWYQQALGQGPQFIFQYYREEENGRGNFPPRFSGLQFPNYSSELNVNALELDDSALYLCASSSAGTSSTDTQYFGPGTRLTVL.

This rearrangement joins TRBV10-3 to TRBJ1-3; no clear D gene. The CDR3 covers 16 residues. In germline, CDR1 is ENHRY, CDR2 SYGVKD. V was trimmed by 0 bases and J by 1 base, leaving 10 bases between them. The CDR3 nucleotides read TGTGCCATCAGTGAGTCCAACAGTGGGTCTGGAAACACCATATATTTT. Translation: CAISESNSGSGNTIYF.

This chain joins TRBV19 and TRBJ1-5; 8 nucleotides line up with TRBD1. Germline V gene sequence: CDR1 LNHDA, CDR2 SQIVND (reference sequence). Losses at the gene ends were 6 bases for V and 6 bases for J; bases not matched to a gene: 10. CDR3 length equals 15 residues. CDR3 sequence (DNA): TGTGCCAGTAGAACTACAGGGGGAGGGGGTCAGCCCCAGCATTTT. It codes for CASRTTGGGGQPQHF.

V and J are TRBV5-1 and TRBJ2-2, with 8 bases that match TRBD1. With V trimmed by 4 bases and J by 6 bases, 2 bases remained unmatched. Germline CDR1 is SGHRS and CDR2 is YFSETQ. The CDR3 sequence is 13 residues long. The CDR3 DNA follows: TGCGCCAGCAGCGAACAGGGGGCCGGGGAGCTGTTTTTT. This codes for CASSEQGAGELFF.

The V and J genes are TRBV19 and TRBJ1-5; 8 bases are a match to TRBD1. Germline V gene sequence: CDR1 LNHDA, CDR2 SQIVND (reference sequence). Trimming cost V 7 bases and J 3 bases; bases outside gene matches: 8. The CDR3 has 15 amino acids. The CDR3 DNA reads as TGTGCCAGTAAGGCTCCGGACAGGGACAATCAGCCCCAGCATTTT. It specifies CASKAPDRDNQPQHF.

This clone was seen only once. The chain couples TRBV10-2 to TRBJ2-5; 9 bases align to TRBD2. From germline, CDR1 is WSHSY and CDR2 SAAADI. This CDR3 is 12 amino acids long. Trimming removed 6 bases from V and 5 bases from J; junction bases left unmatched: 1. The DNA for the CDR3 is TGCGCCAGCAGGGGACTAGCCGAGACCCAGTACTTC. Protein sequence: CASRGLAETQYF.

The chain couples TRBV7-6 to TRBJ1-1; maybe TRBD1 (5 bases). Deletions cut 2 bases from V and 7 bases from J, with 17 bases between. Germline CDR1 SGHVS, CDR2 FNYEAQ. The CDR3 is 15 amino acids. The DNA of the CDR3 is TGTGCCAGCAGCTTAATCGGACCCCCCCAGGGTGAAGCTTTCTTT. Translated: CASSLIGPPQGEAFF. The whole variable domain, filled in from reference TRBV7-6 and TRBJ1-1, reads GAGVSQSPRYKVTKRGQDVALRCDPISGHVSLYWYRQALGQGPEFLTYFNYEAQQDKSGLPNDRFSAERPEGSISTLTIQRTEQRDSAMYRCASSLIGPPQGEAFFGQGTRLTVV.

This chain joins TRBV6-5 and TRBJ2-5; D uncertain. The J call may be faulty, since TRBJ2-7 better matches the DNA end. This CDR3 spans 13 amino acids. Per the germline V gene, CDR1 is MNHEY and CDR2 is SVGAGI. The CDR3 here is CATLEQFSYEQYF. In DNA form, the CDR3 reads TGTGCCACCCTTGAACAGTTCTCCTACGAGCAGTACTTC.

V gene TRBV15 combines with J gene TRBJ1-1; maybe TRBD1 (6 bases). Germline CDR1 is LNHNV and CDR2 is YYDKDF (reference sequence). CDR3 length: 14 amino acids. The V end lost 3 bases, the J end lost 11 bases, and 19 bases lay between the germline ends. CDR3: CATSSEGTGQWAFF. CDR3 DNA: TGTGCCACCAGCAGCGAAGGGACCGGACAGTGGGCTTTCTTT. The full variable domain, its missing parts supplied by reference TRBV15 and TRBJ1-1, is DAMVIQNPRYQVTQFGKPVTLSCSQTLNHNVMYWYQQKSSQAPKLLFHYYDKDFNNEADTPDNFQSRRPNTSFCFLDIRSPGLGDTAMYLCATSSEGTGQWAFFGQGTRLTVV.

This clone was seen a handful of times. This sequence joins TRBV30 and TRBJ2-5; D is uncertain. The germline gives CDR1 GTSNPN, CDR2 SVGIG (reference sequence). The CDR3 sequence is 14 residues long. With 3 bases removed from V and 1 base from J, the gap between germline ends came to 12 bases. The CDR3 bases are TGTGCCTGGAGGGGCTGGAAAAGCCAAGAGACCCAGTACTTC. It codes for CAWRGWKSQETQYF.

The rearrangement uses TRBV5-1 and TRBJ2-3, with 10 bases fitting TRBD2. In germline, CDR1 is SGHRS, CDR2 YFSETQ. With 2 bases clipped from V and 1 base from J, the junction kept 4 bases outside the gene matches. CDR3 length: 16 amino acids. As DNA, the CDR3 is TGCGCCAGCAGCTTTGCGGGGACTAGCGGCACAGATACGCAGTATTTT. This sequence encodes CASSFAGTSGTDTQYF.

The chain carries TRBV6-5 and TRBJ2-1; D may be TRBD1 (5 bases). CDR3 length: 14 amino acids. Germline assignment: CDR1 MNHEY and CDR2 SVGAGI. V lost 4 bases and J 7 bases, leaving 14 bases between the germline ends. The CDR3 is CASSFRATGNEQFF. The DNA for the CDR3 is TGTGCCAGCAGTTTCAGGGCTACCGGGAATGAGCAGTTCTTC.

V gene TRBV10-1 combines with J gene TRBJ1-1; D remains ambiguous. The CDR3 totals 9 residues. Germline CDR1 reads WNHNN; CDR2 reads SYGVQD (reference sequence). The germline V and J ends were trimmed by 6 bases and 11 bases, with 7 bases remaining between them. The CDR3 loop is CASRGSAFF. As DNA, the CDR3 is TGCGCCAGCAGGGGCTCGGCTTTCTTT.

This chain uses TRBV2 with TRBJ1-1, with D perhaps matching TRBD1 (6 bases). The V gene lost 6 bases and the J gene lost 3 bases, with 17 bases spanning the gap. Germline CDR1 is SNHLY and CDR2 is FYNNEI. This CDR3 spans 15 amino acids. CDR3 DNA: TGTGCCAGCAGCAGATACGACAGGCTCCACACTGAAGCTTTCTTT. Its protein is CASSRYDRLHTEAFF.

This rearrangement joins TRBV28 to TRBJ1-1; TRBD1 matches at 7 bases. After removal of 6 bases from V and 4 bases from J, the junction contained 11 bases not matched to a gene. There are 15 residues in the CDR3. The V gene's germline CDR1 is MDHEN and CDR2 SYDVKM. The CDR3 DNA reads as TGTGCCAGCAGGACCGGGACAGCAGGTCCCACTGAAGCTTTCTTT. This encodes CASRTGTAGPTEAFF.

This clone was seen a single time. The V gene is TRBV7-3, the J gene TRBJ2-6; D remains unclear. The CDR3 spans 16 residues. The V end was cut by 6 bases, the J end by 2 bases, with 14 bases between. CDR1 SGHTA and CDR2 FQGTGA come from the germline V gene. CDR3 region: CASSITTATGANVLTF. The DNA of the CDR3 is TGTGCCAGCAGTATTACGACTGCCACTGGGGCCAACGTCCTGACTTTC.